The sequence of this T cell receptor beta chain was determined in a study of cytomegalovirus exposure and HLA in healthy donors (dated by TCRdb to about 2017). At the level of the whole study: According to a later analysis, one platform produced both the 110 or so validation repertoires and the 550 to 800 repertoires of the first cohort. The study aimed to test whether cataloging public T cell receptors could reveal signatures of past pathogen exposure. Along with the roughly 670-subject first cohort, a separate validation cohort of around 120 different subjects was used. To predict cytomegalovirus infection status, the study combined high-throughput TCR immunosequencing, statistical association of individual TCRs with disease status, and machine learning.

On the study overall, not on this receptor specifically: In vitro tests confirmed that a few of the cytomegalovirus-associated TCR beta chains recognize cytomegalovirus antigens. A later analysis found that TCRs clustered in the first cohort also tended to co-occur in the 95 to 150 validation repertoires, with 94% of cluster scores above 0. While some public TCRs were present in many individuals, most TCR sequences turned up only very rarely across donors. A later analysis had no HLA typing for the validation cohort, so co-occurrence there was scored across all 110 or so repertoires. In both the original and validation cohorts, the classifier was reported to diagnose cytomegalovirus status with high specificity and sensitivity. In the study, around 150 TCR beta chains were listed as associated with cytomegalovirus. The authors suggested that the approach could potentially be extended to other disease states and immunological phenotypes.

The CDR3 numbers 15 residues from cysteine through phenylalanine. Just the 45-base CDR3 DNA is kept, in frame starting at base 1. V loses 5 bases of germline sequence and J loses 0 bases, and the interval between the two ends is 14 bases. According to the germline V gene (reference sequence), CDR1 reads LNHDA and CDR2 reads SQIVND. The method was the immunoSEQ multiplex PCR assay. On the authors' methods: A statistical classification framework was built to diagnose cytomegalovirus status from the catalog of TCR beta chain sequences. TCRdb's version of the immuneACCESS table is confined to in-frame rearrangements and falls short of the full clone set. An unresolved V gene accounts for under half of the shortfall where checked; the remainder is of unknown origin. The V and J calls and clone size were taken over from that table, and D and trimming were inferred from the DNA. The sample table holds roughly 120,000 clones, of which roughly 87% were seen once. The ten largest make up 1.5% to 2% of the sample.

The donors belonged to the validation cohort of under 150 subjects, which was separate from the approximately 700-subject first cohort. To note about this clone: Its antigen target is currently unknown. No much larger clonotype is one base removed from it; base qualities were not supplied.

Sample: PBMCs. The source of this sequence is a woman aged 18-35 years in good health and CMV-seronegative. The rearranged chain carries TRBV19 and TRBJ2-7; 6 matching bases give a weak D call of TRBD1. The CDR3 protein is CASSVDLDSSYEQYF. In nucleotide form, the sequence is TGTGCCAGTAGTGTTGACCTGGACAGCTCCTACGAGCAGTACTTC.